The source of this T cell receptor beta chain is a study of neurological immune-mediated disorders. This clonotype was counted many times. One entry per CDR3 protein, called by TCRdb with MiXCR from the 5' RACE reads. The data contain roughly 75,000 distinct CDR3 sequences, about 2.5% of them singletons. Sequencing was done on a sample of PBMCs. The receptor was derived from a woman under 40 with multiple sclerosis.

The DNA of the CDR3 is TGCAGTGCCAGGGCTAGTAACCCCCTAGATACGCAGTATTTT. It is translated as CSARASNPLDTQYF. The rearrangement uses TRBV20-1 and TRBJ2-3; a possible D gene is TRBD1 (5 bases). V lost 6 bases to trimming and J lost 5 bases, with 18 bases between them. CDR1 DFQATT and CDR2 SNEGSKA come from the germline V gene (reference sequence). This CDR3 region has 14 residues.